The next 7 T cell receptor beta chains were all read from a single sample in a study of blood T cell repertoires in COVID-19. Produced via immunoSEQ multiplex PCR; TCRdb's table is partial and in-frame only. The sample has about 21,000 clones, roughly 83% seen once. Sequencing was carried out using peripheral blood. All receptors derive from a man at least 80 years old with active or convalescent COVID-19.

This clone was picked up a small number of times. CDR3 in amino acids: CASSSKPGQGGEKLFF. CDR3 in DNA: TGTGCCAGCAGTTCTAAACCGGGACAGGGAGGGGAAAAACTGTTTTTT. The chain has TRBV6-5 and TRBJ1-4, with 9 bases identical to TRBD1. V dropped 4 bases and J dropped 8; count of bases not matched to a gene: 11. CDR1 and CDR2 from the germline V gene are MNHEY and SVGAGI. The CDR3 sequence is 16 residues long.

The rearrangement uses TRBV5-1 and TRBJ2-5, with TRBD1 matching over 7 bases. Trimming removed 4 bases from V and 5 bases from J; junction bases left unmatched: 14. Germline V gene sequence: CDR1 SGHRS, CDR2 YFSETQ. The CDR3 contains 16 residues. In DNA, the CDR3 is TGCGCCAGCAGCCTGCTCCGGACAGGTTATATTGAGACCCAGTACTTC. Translation gives CASSLLRTGYIETQYF.

The chain couples TRBV19 to TRBJ2-2, with 8 positions matching TRBD2. The CDR3 is made up of 13 amino acids. J gave up 8 bases and V 7 bases, and 6 bases lay outside the gene matches. The V gene's germline CDR1 is LNHDA and CDR2 SQIVND (reference sequence). The CDR3 nucleotides are TGTGCCAGTACCCCTAGCGGGTTTGGGGAGCTGTTTTTT. It encodes CASTPSGFGELFF. Drawing the rest from reference TRBV19 and TRBJ2-2, the complete variable domain is DGGITQSPKYLFRKEGQNVTLSCEQNLNHDAMYWYRQDPGQGLRLIYYSQIVNDFQKGDIAEGYSVSREKKESFPLTVTSAQKNPTAFYLCASTPSGFGELFFGEGSRLTVL.

The chain combines TRBV25-1 with TRBJ1-6; tentatively, D is TRBD1 (5 bases). Germline V lookup: CDR1 MGHDK, CDR2 SYGVNS. Trimming removed 2 bases at V and 7 bases at J, with 15 bases between. This CDR3 region has 16 residues. CDR3 protein: CASSETWGVGNSPLHF. As DNA, the CDR3 is TGTGCCAGCAGTGAAACGTGGGGGGTGGGCAATTCACCCCTCCACTTT.

This clone was counted between two and nine times. The chain is built from TRBV7-2 and TRBJ2-3, with D possibly being TRBD2 (6 bases). V gave up 4 bases and J gave up 9 bases, with 11 bases separating them. Germline CDR1 and CDR2: SGHTA and FQGNSA. The CDR3 is made up of 12 amino acids. The DNA of the CDR3 is TGTGCCAGCAGCTCCGGACTATACACGCAGTATTTT. Its translation is CASSSGLYTQYF.

The CDR3 protein is CASSEGLAGLTDTQYF. Here the CDR3 DNA reads TGTGCCAGCAGTGAGGGACTAGCGGGGCTCACAGATACGCAGTATTTT. The chain has TRBV2 and TRBJ2-3; 13 bases are a match to TRBD2. V trimming: 3 bases; J trimming: 2 bases; junction bases outside the gene matches: 2. CDR3 size: 16 residues. Germline-derived CDR1 and CDR2 are SNHLY and FYNNEI.

The chain employs TRBV28 and TRBJ1-2; D may be TRBD1 (6 bases). This CDR3 is built from 14 residues. V was pared by 5 bases and J by 4 bases, with 14 bases between. Germline CDR1 reads MDHEN; CDR2 reads SYDVKM. The CDR3 here is CASSPNRDGYGYTF. In nucleotides, the CDR3 is TGTGCCAGCAGTCCTAACAGGGATGGCTATGGCTACACCTTC.